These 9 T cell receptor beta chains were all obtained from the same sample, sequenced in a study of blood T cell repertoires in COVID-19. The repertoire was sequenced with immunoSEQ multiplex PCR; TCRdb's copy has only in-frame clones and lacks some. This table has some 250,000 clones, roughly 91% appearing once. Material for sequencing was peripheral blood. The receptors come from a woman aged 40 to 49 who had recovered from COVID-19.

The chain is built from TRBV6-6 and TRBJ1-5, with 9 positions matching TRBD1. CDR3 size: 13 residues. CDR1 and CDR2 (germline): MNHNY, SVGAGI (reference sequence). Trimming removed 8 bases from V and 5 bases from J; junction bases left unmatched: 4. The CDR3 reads CASVRQGDQPQHF. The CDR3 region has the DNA TGTGCCAGCGTCCGACAGGGGGATCAGCCCCAGCATTTT.

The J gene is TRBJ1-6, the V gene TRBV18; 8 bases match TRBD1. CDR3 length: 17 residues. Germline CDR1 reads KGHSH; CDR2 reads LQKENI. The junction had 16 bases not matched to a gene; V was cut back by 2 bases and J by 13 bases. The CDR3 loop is CASSPGRTGPLYNPLHF. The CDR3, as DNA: TGTGCCAGCTCACCAGGACGGACAGGGCCCCTCTATAATCCCCTCCACTTT.

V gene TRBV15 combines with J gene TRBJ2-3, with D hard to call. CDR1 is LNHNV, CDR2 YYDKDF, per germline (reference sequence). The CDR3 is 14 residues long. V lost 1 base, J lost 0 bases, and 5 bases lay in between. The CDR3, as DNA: TGTGCCACCAGCAGAGGGCTGAGCACAGATACGCAGTATTTT. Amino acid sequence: CATSRGLSTDTQYF.

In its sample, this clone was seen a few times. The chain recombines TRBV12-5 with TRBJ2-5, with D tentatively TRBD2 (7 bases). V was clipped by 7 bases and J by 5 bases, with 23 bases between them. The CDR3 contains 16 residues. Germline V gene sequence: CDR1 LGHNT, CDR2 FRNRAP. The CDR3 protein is CASARGDAGQGETQYF. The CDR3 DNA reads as TGTGCTAGTGCCCGGGGGGACGCGGGCCAGGGGGAGACCCAGTACTTC.

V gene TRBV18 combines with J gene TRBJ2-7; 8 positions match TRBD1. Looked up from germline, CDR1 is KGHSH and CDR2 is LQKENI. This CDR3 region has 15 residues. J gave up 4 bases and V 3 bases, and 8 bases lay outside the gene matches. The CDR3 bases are TGTGCCAGCTCACCCACGGACAGGGTTGTATACGAGCAGTACTTC. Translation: CASSPTDRVVYEQYF. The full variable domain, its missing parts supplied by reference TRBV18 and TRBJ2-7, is NAGVMQNPRHLVRRRGQEARLRCSPMKGHSHVYWYRQLPEEGLKFMVYLQKENIIDESGMPKERFSAEFPKEGPSILRIQQVVRGDSAAYFCASSPTDRVVYEQYFGPGTRLTVT.

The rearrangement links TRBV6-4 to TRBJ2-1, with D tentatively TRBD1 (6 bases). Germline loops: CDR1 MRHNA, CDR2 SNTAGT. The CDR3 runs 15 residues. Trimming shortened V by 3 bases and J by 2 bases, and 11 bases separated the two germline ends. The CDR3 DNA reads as TGTGCCAGCAGTGATTCCCAGGGGCCCTACAATGAGCAGTTCTTC. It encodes CASSDSQGPYNEQFF.

CDR3 protein: CASSHRQGGPYEQYF. The CDR3 DNA follows: TGTGCCAGCAGCCACCGACAGGGGGGACCCTACGAGCAGTACTTC. The chain uses TRBV4-2 and TRBJ2-7, with 9 bases matching TRBD1. Germline V lookup: CDR1 LGHNA, CDR2 YNFKEQ. The CDR3 sequence is 15 residues long. J was trimmed by 2 bases and V by 3 bases; bases with no gene match: 5.

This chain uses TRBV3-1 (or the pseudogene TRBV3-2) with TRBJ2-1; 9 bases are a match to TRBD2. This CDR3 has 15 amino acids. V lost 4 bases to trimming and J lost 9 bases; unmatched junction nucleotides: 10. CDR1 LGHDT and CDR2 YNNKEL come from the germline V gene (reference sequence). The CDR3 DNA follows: TGTGCCAGCAGCCCCCGGTTAGCGGGAGTGTTTGAGCAGTTCTTC. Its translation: CASSPRLAGVFEQFF.

The DNA of the CDR3 is TGTGCCAGCAGCCAAGGCCCCGTGGCAAAACTGTTTTTT. As protein: CASSQGPVAKLFF. The V gene is TRBV14, the J gene TRBJ1-4; no definite D call. This CDR3 has 13 amino acids. Trimming shortened V by 1 base and J by 10 bases, and 10 bases separated the two germline ends. Germline values: CDR1 SGHDN, CDR2 FVKESK.